This T cell receptor beta chain is from a study of T cell changes during pregnancy in multiple sclerosis (dated by TCRdb to about 2019). With regard to the full study: In women with multiple sclerosis, the researchers looked at how the T cell repertoire shifted as pregnancy progressed.

Points on this clone: This receptor's antigen is unknown. No base quality information exists; no much larger clone differs at one position.

V is cut back by 4 bases and J by 4 bases, with 6 bases in the junction unmatched. The germline V gene encodes CDR1 SGHRS and CDR2 YFSETQ. The CDR3 runs 15 amino acids, cysteine and phenylalanine included. The DNA shown is the 45-base CDR3, in frame from base 1. Libraries were constructed by the immunoSEQ multiplex PCR assay. In its TCRdb copy, this immuneACCESS table keeps in-frame sequences only and misses some clones. Where compared with another copy, unresolved V genes explain less than half of these, and the others have no known cause. The table for this sample lists about 48,000 clones; about nine tenths of them were counted only once. The ten largest clones add up to 0.95% to 1.5% of the sample.

The sample was CD4+ T cells from peripheral blood mononuclear cells, taken in the second trimester of pregnancy. The clonotype comes from a female donor with multiple sclerosis, enrolled in a pregnancy study. This receptor chain uses TRBV5-1 and TRBJ2-2, and 8 junctional nucleotides match TRBD1. The DNA reads TGCGCCAGCAGCGGGACAGGATCCGGCACCGGGGAGCTGTTTTTT. The resulting protein is CASSGTGSGTGELFF.